What follows are 32 T cell receptor beta chains derived from one specimen sequenced in a study of blood T cell repertoires in COVID-19 (dated by TCRdb to 2020 to 2021). To prepare the library, the immunoSEQ multiplex PCR assay was applied. TCRdb re-hosts the immuneACCESS table, in-frame sequences only. Its copies lack some clones; in the studies checked, an unresolved V gene accounts for under half of them, and the cause for the rest is not known. The sample includes 86,000 or so clones, with roughly three quarters observed a single time. Of the sample, about 10% falls within the top ten clones. The sequenced sample consisted of peripheral blood. All receptors come from a man between 65 and 85 years old with acute or convalescent COVID-19.

The J gene is TRBJ1-2, the V gene TRBV6-5, with D perhaps matching TRBD1 (5 bases). The germline V and J ends were trimmed by 5 bases and 4 bases, with 8 bases remaining between them. The germline CDR1 and CDR2 sequences are MNHEY and SVGAGI. The CDR3 covers 12 residues. The CDR3 sequence is CASSLQGYGYTF. Here the CDR3 DNA reads TGTGCCAGCAGTCTCCAGGGCTATGGCTACACCTTC.

This chain joins TRBV11-2 and TRBJ2-1; TRBD2 matches 10 bases. The CDR3 loop spans 15 amino acids. Germline V gene sequence: CDR1 SGHAT, CDR2 FQNNGV. The J segment lost 6 bases and the V segment lost 1 base, leaving 3 bases of the junction unmatched. CDR3 in amino acids: CASSLAAGGRNEQFF. In nucleotides, the CDR3 is TGTGCCAGCAGCTTAGCAGCGGGGGGGCGCAATGAGCAGTTCTTC.

This clone has a single count. The chain uses TRBV6-5 and TRBJ1-5; perhaps TRBD1 as D (6 bases). CDR3 size: 15 residues. Trimming shortened V by 6 bases and J by 4 bases, and 16 bases separated the two germline ends. CDR1 MNHEY and CDR2 SVGAGI come from the germline V gene. DNA for the CDR3: TGTGCCAGCAGGGACATAGGACAGCCAAATCAGCCCCAGCATTTT. Its protein product is CASRDIGQPNQPQHF.

The CDR3 region is CASSFPRGTGELFF. The CDR3 region has the DNA TGCGCCAGCAGCTTCCCCCGAGGGACCGGGGAGCTGTTTTTT. The genes are TRBV5-1 and TRBJ2-2; D is possibly TRBD2 (5 bases). The V and J ends lost 2 bases and 5 bases respectively, with 10 bases between them. The CDR3 spans 14 residues. The germline CDR1 and CDR2 sequences are SGHRS and YFSETQ.

The J gene is TRBJ2-2, the V gene TRBV6-5; weak D call: TRBD1 (6 bases). Trimming stripped 0 bases from V and 6 bases from J, with 14 bases between. The CDR3 is 16 residues long. The germline V gene has CDR1 MNHEY and CDR2 SVGAGI. The CDR3 sequence is CASSYSNQGLAGELFF. The CDR3 DNA follows: TGTGCCAGCAGTTACTCGAACCAGGGGCTTGCCGGGGAGCTGTTTTTT.

This chain uses TRBV5-1 with TRBJ2-3, with 12 bases matching TRBD1. The germline V gene has CDR1 SGHRS and CDR2 YFSETQ. The V segment lost 2 bases and the J segment 8 bases; nucleotides outside the gene matches: 6. CDR3 length: 15 amino acids. The CDR3 protein is CASSLGTGGASTQYF. In DNA, the CDR3 is TGCGCCAGCAGCTTAGGGACAGGGGGCGCATCTACGCAGTATTTT.

CDR3 sequence (DNA): TGTGCTAGTGGTTTGGTAGCGGGGACCGGGGAGCTGTTTTTT. Its protein is CASGLVAGTGELFF. The V and J genes are TRBV12-5 and TRBJ2-2; 7 nucleotides line up with TRBD2. This CDR3 region has 14 residues. The V gene end was trimmed by 0 bases and the J gene end by 5 bases; junction bases not matched to a gene: 0. Germline CDR1 and CDR2: LGHNT and FRNRAP.

In this sample, this clone turned up once. The chain is built from TRBV7-3 and TRBJ2-5; TRBD1 might be the D (6 bases). CDR3 length equals 15 residues. CDR1 is SGHTA, CDR2 FQGTGA, per germline. V lost 3 bases and J lost 2, with 13 bases in between. This chain's CDR3 is CASSFLGQPQETQYF. The CDR3 nucleotides read TGTGCCAGCAGCTTCCTGGGACAACCTCAAGAGACCCAGTACTTC.

CDR3 coding DNA: TGTGCCAGCAGTTTTAATGGCGATACGCAGTATTTT. This sequence encodes CASSFNGDTQYF. V and J are TRBV28 and TRBJ2-3; no reliable D call. V dropped 3 bases and J dropped 6 bases, with 7 bases sitting between them. The CDR3 runs 12 residues. Germline V lookup: CDR1 MDHEN, CDR2 SYDVKM.

J is TRBJ1-5 and V is TRBV2, with unresolved D. Germline V CDR1 and CDR2: SNHLY, FYNNEI. The V end was cut by 6 bases, the J end by 2 bases, with 8 bases between. The CDR3 contains 13 residues. The CDR3 DNA reads TGTGCCAGCAGGCGACAAGGCAATCAGCCCCAGCATTTT. It codes for CASRRQGNQPQHF. The complete variable domain, with remaining parts taken from reference TRBV2 and TRBJ1-5, reads EPEVTQTPSHQVTQMGQEVILRCVPISNHLYFYWYRQILGQKVEFLVSFYNNEISEKSEIFDDQFSVERPDGSNFTLKIRSTKLEDSAMYFCASRRQGNQPQHFGDGTRLSIL.

The V and J genes are TRBV7-2 and TRBJ2-3, with D perhaps matching TRBD2 (7 bases). The ends were cut back, 1 base at V and 2 bases at J, with 10 bases in the middle. There are 15 residues in the CDR3. The germline gives CDR1 SGHTA, CDR2 FQGNSA. The CDR3 bases are TGTGCCAGCAGCTTAGGGGGGGGCCCCACAGATACGCAGTATTTT. Encoded protein: CASSLGGGPTDTQYF.

This chain joins TRBV7-9 and TRBJ2-3, with 10 bases that match TRBD2. Trimming at V came to 6 bases and at J to 6 bases, leaving 9 bases not matched to a gene. Germline V gene sequence: CDR1 SEHNR, CDR2 FQNEAQ (reference sequence). The CDR3 extends over 15 amino acids. The CDR3 loop reads CASSLAGVRGDTQYF. The CDR3 nucleotides are TGTGCCAGCAGTCTAGCGGGGGTAAGAGGGGATACGCAGTATTTT.

The chain is built from TRBV19 and TRBJ1-5, with D maybe TRBD1 (5 bases). Germline values: CDR1 LNHDA, CDR2 SQIVND (reference sequence). V was trimmed by 4 bases and J by 4 bases, leaving 14 bases between them. CDR3 length: 15 residues. The CDR3: CASSKPDSRNQPQHF. The CDR3 region has the DNA TGTGCCAGTAGTAAACCCGACAGTCGTAATCAGCCCCAGCATTTT. The complete variable domain, with remaining parts taken from reference TRBV19 and TRBJ1-5, reads DGGITQSPKYLFRKEGQNVTLSCEQNLNHDAMYWYRQDPGQGLRLIYYSQIVNDFQKGDIAEGYSVSREKKESFPLTVTSAQKNPTAFYLCASSKPDSRNQPQHFGDGTRLSIL.

This sequence joins TRBV11-2 and TRBJ1-1, with no clear D. Trimming removed 3 bases from V and 8 bases from J, with 13 bases in between. CDR1 and CDR2 (germline): SGHAT, FQNNGV. The CDR3 length is 13 residues. CDR3 in DNA: TGTGCCAGCAGCTTGGCAGTTCGGGGAGAAGCTTTCTTT. It is translated as CASSLAVRGEAFF.

Remarks on this clone: Other nucleotide sequences from this sample produce the same CDR3. V is TRBV5-1 and J is TRBJ2-7; the match to TRBD1 covers 8 bases. Germline assignment: CDR1 SGHRS and CDR2 YFSETQ. This CDR3 spans 15 amino acids. V gave up 0 bases and J gave up 2 bases; unmatched junction bases: 4. The CDR3 DNA reads as TGCGCCAGCAGCTTGGAGGCAGGGGGCACCTACGAGCAGTACGTC. Its protein product is CASSLEAGGTYEQYV.

In its sample, this clone was seen a few times. The chain uses TRBV19 and TRBJ1-4, with D uncertain. Trimming took 2 bases from V and 4 from J, leaving 2 bases between them. Germline CDR1 is LNHDA and CDR2 is SQIVND (reference sequence). This CDR3 is 12 amino acids long. The CDR3 spells CASSIYNEKLFF. The CDR3 DNA follows: TGTGCCAGTAGTATATATAATGAAAAACTGTTTTTT.

The chain couples TRBV21-1 to TRBJ2-4; the D call TRBD1 from the table was never checked on the DNA. TRBV21-1 is marked as a pseudogene. The CDR3 length is 15 residues. This chain's CDR3 is CASRRIQGTKNIQYF. The CDR3, as DNA: TGTGCCAGCAGACGGATACAGGGTACCAAAAACATTCAGTACTTC.

The chain joins TRBV10-1 to TRBJ2-2, with TRBD1 as a possible D gene (6 bases). V was trimmed by 6 bases and J by 1 base, leaving 9 bases between them. Germline values: CDR1 WNHNN, CDR2 SYGVQD (reference sequence). The CDR3 consists of 14 residues. The CDR3 here is CASRARGNTGELFF. In DNA form, the CDR3 reads TGCGCCAGCAGGGCCAGGGGGAACACCGGGGAGCTGTTTTTT.

The chain is built from TRBV4-1 and TRBJ2-7, with 8 bases aligning to TRBD1. The germline gives CDR1 MGHRA, CDR2 YSYEKL. The CDR3 covers 15 residues. Germline trimming cut 4 bases from V and 3 bases from J; bases unmatched to any gene: 8. Here the CDR3 DNA reads TGCGCCAGCAGCCCCCTCGGGACAGGAGTCTACGAGCAGTACTTC. As protein: CASSPLGTGVYEQYF.

Here the CDR3 DNA reads TGTGCCAGCAGCCAAGAAGCGACAGGGAAATCACCCCTCCACTTT. Protein sequence: CASSQEATGKSPLHF. The V call is TRBV14, the J call TRBJ1-6; 7 nucleotides match TRBD1. The germline V gene encodes CDR1 SGHDN and CDR2 FVKESK. The CDR3 runs to 15 residues. V shed 0 bases and J 10 bases; nucleotides not matched to a gene: 6.

This chain connects TRBV2 to TRBJ1-2; D remains ambiguous. Germline-derived CDR1 and CDR2 are SNHLY and FYNNEI. The CDR3 totals 13 residues. V was pared by 6 bases and J by 5 bases, with 13 bases between. CDR3 bases: TGTGCCAGCAGCATCCGGGAGAGATATGGCTACACCTTC. The encoded protein is CASSIRERYGYTF.

V and J are TRBV10-3 and TRBJ1-1; 8 nucleotides align to TRBD1. The CDR3 sequence is 16 residues long. The germline gives CDR1 ENHRY, CDR2 SYGVKD. V was pared by 0 bases and J by 3 bases, with 6 bases of the junction left unmatched. The CDR3 DNA reads as TGTGCCATCAGTGAGTCGGGCGCAGGGGGCTACACTGAAGCTTTCTTT. Protein sequence: CAISESGAGGYTEAFF.

The chain carries TRBV7-9 and TRBJ2-1; D perhaps matches TRBD2 (5 bases). The CDR3 covers 12 residues. V was clipped by 5 bases and J by 10 bases, with 12 bases between them. Germline lookup yields CDR1 SEHNR and CDR2 FQNEAQ (reference sequence). CDR3 residues: CASSAGPFEQFF. The CDR3 nucleotides are TGTGCCAGCAGCGCGGGTCCTTTCGAGCAGTTCTTC.

V and J are TRBV5-6 and TRBJ1-2, with 7 bases identical to TRBD1. Trimming removed 3 bases from V and 4 bases from J; junction bases left unmatched: 9. This CDR3 region has 15 residues. Per the germline V gene, CDR1 is SGHDT and CDR2 is YYEEEE. The DNA of the CDR3 is TGTGCCAGCAGCTCTCTTCGACAGGGAGGCTATGGCTACACCTTC. This codes for CASSSLRQGGYGYTF.

This chain connects TRBV5-1 to TRBJ1-3; TRBD1 aligns across 9 bases. CDR3 size: 15 residues. V lost 4 bases and J lost 2; bases outside the gene matches: 4. From germline, CDR1 is SGHRS and CDR2 YFSETQ. CDR3 in DNA: TGCGCCAGCAGCGTGACAGGGGGAACTGGAAACACCATATATTTT. This gives the protein CASSVTGGTGNTIYF.

J is TRBJ2-1 and V is TRBV28; D call uncertain. The germline V and J ends were trimmed by 5 bases and 4 bases, with 6 bases remaining between them. The CDR3 has 12 residues. Germline CDR1 reads MDHEN; CDR2 reads SYDVKM. CDR3 coding DNA: TGTGCCAGCAGTGTCACTTACAATGAGCAGTTCTTC. Translation gives CASSVTYNEQFF.

This clone was picked up a small number of times. This sequence joins TRBV18 and TRBJ2-1; 10 bases match TRBD1. Germline CDR1 and CDR2: KGHSH and LQKENI. The J segment lost 5 bases and the V segment lost 2 bases, leaving 6 bases of the junction unmatched. The CDR3 has 16 residues. This chain's CDR3 is CASSPGQGVGNNEQFF. Written as DNA, the CDR3 is TGTGCCAGCTCACCAGGACAGGGGGTTGGTAACAATGAGCAGTTCTTC.

This clone was found a few times. This sequence joins TRBV3-1 (or the pseudogene TRBV3-2) and TRBJ2-1; TRBD1 matches 7 bases. Germline V gene lookup returns CDR1 LGHDT and CDR2 YNNKEL (reference sequence). The length of the CDR3 is 16 residues. V dropped 4 bases and J dropped 0; count of bases not matched to a gene: 6. The CDR3 bases are TGTGCCAGCAGCCCGCCACAGGGGCTCTCCTACAATGAGCAGTTCTTC. It is translated as CASSPPQGLSYNEQFF.

This rearrangement joins TRBV24-1 to TRBJ1-2; 11 positions agree with TRBD1. Trimming at V came to 3 bases and at J to 4 bases, leaving 3 bases not matched to a gene. The CDR3 totals 15 residues. Germline assignment: CDR1 KGHDR and CDR2 SFDVKD. This CDR3 is CATSDAGTGGYGYTF. CDR3 DNA: TGTGCCACCAGTGATGCCGGGACAGGGGGCTATGGCTACACCTTC.

This clone showed up just once. The chain links TRBV6-6 to TRBJ2-1, with 13 bases fitting TRBD2. Looked up from germline, CDR1 is MNHNY and CDR2 is SVGAGI (reference sequence). The CDR3 covers 14 residues. The J segment lost 4 bases and the V segment lost 6 bases, leaving 0 bases of the junction unmatched. Here the CDR3 DNA reads TGTGCCAGCAGGGGACTAGCGGGGTACAATGAGCAGTTCTTC. Translating gives CASRGLAGYNEQFF.

This clone was found once. The CDR3 bases are TGTGCCAGCAGGGGGGGGACAGGCCGCACAGATACGCAGTATTTT. Protein: CASRGGTGRTDTQYF. The chain recombines TRBV6-5 with TRBJ2-3, with D possibly TRBD1 on 8 matching bases. Trimming took off 6 bases at V and 1 base at J, with 14 bases between the two ends. The CDR3 runs 15 residues. Germline lookup yields CDR1 MNHEY and CDR2 SVGAGI.

This rearrangement joins TRBV5-1 to TRBJ2-7; D unclear. Trimming pared 1 base from V and 1 base from J, leaving 12 bases between. The CDR3 has 15 amino acids. Per the germline V gene, CDR1 is SGHRS and CDR2 is YFSETQ. The CDR3 region is CASSLHSAHSYEQYF. In DNA form, the CDR3 reads TGCGCCAGCAGCTTGCACTCAGCGCATTCCTACGAGCAGTACTTC.